This T cell receptor (beta chain) was profiled in a study of blood T cell repertoires in COVID-19. For the study at large: Samples taken during acute and convalescent COVID-19 were collected in the United States, Italy and Spain. From T cells, B-cell-depleted T cells, or PBMCs came the material, which was cDNA or gDNA.

V dropped 3 bases and J dropped 5; count of bases not matched to a gene: 3. The germline V gene has CDR1 SEHNR and CDR2 FQNEAQ (reference sequence). The CDR3 loop spans 14 amino acids. Under the authors' procedure: Estimation of nucleated cell counts was performed using reference gene primer amplification. This table comes from immunoSEQ multiplex PCR, and its TCRdb copy is limited to in-frame clones, with some not included. D and trimming come from the DNA, and the V and J calls and clone size come from that table. Of approximately 50,000 clones detected, more than 75% appear once; the ten largest clones hold 20% to 25%.

Sequencing was carried out using peripheral blood. The source of this sequence is a woman of 80 years or more with acute or convalescent COVID-19. This chain joins TRBV7-9 and TRBJ2-1, with TRBD1 matching over 8 bases. CDR3 in DNA: TGTGCCAGCAGCTTGGACAGGGCAAACAATGAGCAGTTCTTC. This sequence encodes CASSLDRANNEQFF.